One sample yielded the 13 T cell receptor beta chains listed below, sequenced in a study of somatic mutations in cytotoxic T cells in rheumatoid arthritis (TCRdb year 2017). Receptors were amplified or captured by the immunoSEQ multiplex PCR assay. TCRdb took over this immuneACCESS table, retaining in-frame rearrangements with V and J assigned. Such tables are incomplete; in checked studies, under half of the missing clones stem from an unresolved V gene, and the remainder is unexplained. For this sample there are 20,000 to 25,000 clones; 86% appear just once. The ten largest make up 15% to 20% of the sample. The specimen was CD8+ T cells sorted from blood. All receptors derive from a woman aged 50 to 60 in good health.

The chain uses TRBV5-1 and TRBJ2-1, with 8 bases matching TRBD2. This CDR3 has 17 amino acids. V was clipped by 0 bases and J by 7 bases; unmatched bases: 12. The germline V gene has CDR1 SGHRS and CDR2 YFSETQ. CDR3 sequence (DNA): TGCGCCAGCAGCTTGGAAGGATCGGGGGGGCCGGGGAATGAGCAGTTCTTC. Translation gives CASSLEGSGGPGNEQFF.

This chain joins TRBV2 and TRBJ2-1, with TRBD2 matching over 13 bases. Per the germline V gene, CDR1 is SNHLY and CDR2 is FYNNEI. With 4 bases clipped from V and 0 bases from J, the junction kept 9 bases outside the gene matches. The CDR3 has 19 residues. The CDR3: CASSALGLAGTGSYNEQFF. In DNA, the CDR3 is TGTGCCAGCAGTGCCCTGGGACTAGCGGGGACAGGCTCCTACAATGAGCAGTTCTTC.

The chain combines TRBV21-1 with TRBJ2-1; the D call in the table, TRBD2, was not verified against the DNA. TRBV21-1 is an annotated pseudogene. The length of the CDR3 is 15 residues. The CDR3 loop reads CASRFRTSNYNEQFF. In DNA, the CDR3 is TGTGCCAGCAGATTCAGGACTAGCAACTACAATGAGCAGTTCTTC.

The chain recombines TRBV15 with TRBJ2-6; D is uncertain. The CDR3 extends over 16 amino acids. V lost 0 bases and J lost 0, with 6 bases in between. The V gene's germline CDR1 is LNHNV and CDR2 YYDKDF (reference sequence). CDR3 sequence: CATSRDTGSGANVLTF. CDR3 DNA: TGTGCCACCAGCAGAGATACGGGCTCTGGGGCCAACGTCCTGACTTTC. Complete variable domain (other parts from reference TRBV15 and TRBJ2-6): DAMVIQNPRYQVTQFGKPVTLSCSQTLNHNVMYWYQQKSSQAPKLLFHYYDKDFNNEADTPDNFQSRRPNTSFCFLDIRSPGLGDTAMYLCATSRDTGSGANVLTFGAGSRLTVL.

This chain's CDR3 is CSVEDSAGQFNGYTF. The CDR3 DNA is TGCAGCGTTGAAGATAGTGCAGGGCAATTTAATGGCTACACCTTC. The chain is built from TRBV29-1 and TRBJ1-2, with TRBD1 as a possible D gene (5 bases). The V gene's germline CDR1 is SQVTM and CDR2 ANQGSEA. V was shortened by 0 bases and J by 6 bases, with 17 bases between the two germline ends. This CDR3 spans 15 amino acids.

The CDR3 here is CASSPMTGDWETQYF. The CDR3 DNA follows: TGTGCCAGCAGCCCGATGACAGGGGACTGGGAGACCCAGTACTTC. This chain joins TRBV27 and TRBJ2-5; 8 nucleotides match TRBD1. Looked up from germline, CDR1 is MNHEY and CDR2 is SMNVEV (reference sequence). The CDR3 spans 15 residues. V lost 6 bases to trimming and J lost 5 bases; unmatched junction nucleotides: 11.

The chain uses TRBV19 and TRBJ2-3; D gene unclear. Trimming took 1 base from V and 7 from J, leaving 3 bases between them. There are 11 residues in the CDR3. CDR1 LNHDA and CDR2 SQIVND come from the germline V gene (reference sequence). The CDR3 DNA follows: TGTGCCAGTAGTATAGGGAATACGCAGTATTTT. As protein: CASSIGNTQYF.

The rearrangement links TRBV4-3 to TRBJ2-5; D is ambiguous. Trimming stripped 0 bases from V and 4 bases from J, with 24 bases between. The CDR3 has 19 amino acids. Germline CDR1 and CDR2: LGHNA and YSLEER. DNA of the CDR3: TGCGCCAGCAGCCAAGATGATGGGGTTAGGGTCCTTGGCGGAGAGACCCAGTACTTC. It codes for CASSQDDGVRVLGGETQYF.

The CDR3 DNA reads as TGTGCCAGCAGCCAAGTTGGGGAACGGGGCCATGAGCAGTTCTTC. Encoded protein: CASSQVGERGHEQFF. The rearrangement links TRBV4-2 to TRBJ2-1, with D perhaps matching TRBD1 or TRBD2 (5 bases each). The V and J ends lost 1 base and 8 bases respectively, with 15 bases between them. Germline V CDR1 and CDR2: LGHNA, YNFKEQ. The CDR3 is made up of 15 amino acids.

The chain couples TRBV4-2 to TRBJ2-1; TRBD2 agrees at 8 bases. Germline CDR1 reads LGHNA; CDR2 reads YNFKEQ. There are 19 residues in the CDR3. The J segment lost 4 bases and the V segment lost 1 base, leaving 15 bases of the junction unmatched. The CDR3 sequence is CASSQAFVEVSGVYNEQFF. CDR3 DNA: TGTGCCAGCAGCCAAGCATTCGTCGAGGTTAGCGGGGTATACAATGAGCAGTTCTTC.

V and J are TRBV29-1 and TRBJ1-1; TRBD1 might be the D (5 bases). The CDR3 consists of 12 residues. V lost 8 bases and J 0 bases, leaving 10 bases between the germline ends. Germline-derived CDR1 and CDR2 are SQVTM and ANQGSEA. CDR3 coding DNA: TGCAGCTCCGAGGGGTTGAACACTGAAGCTTTCTTT. It specifies CSSEGLNTEAFF.

The J gene is TRBJ1-4, the V gene TRBV29-1; D ambiguous. This CDR3 has 14 residues. The germline V gene has CDR1 SQVTM and CDR2 ANQGSEA. Trimming removed 2 bases at V and 0 bases at J, with 7 bases between. This CDR3 reads CSVESDSTNEKLFF. Written as DNA, the CDR3 is TGCAGCGTTGAATCTGACTCAACTAATGAAAAACTGTTTTTT.

CDR3 DNA: TGTGCCAGTAGCGCCCTGGGACTAGCGGGGGGGAGCACAGATACGCAGTATTTT. It translates to CASSALGLAGGSTDTQYF. V usage is TRBV19 and J usage is TRBJ2-3; 16 bases match TRBD2. The CDR3 has 18 residues. V shed 6 bases, J shed 0 bases, and the junction held 6 bases outside the gene matches. CDR1 and CDR2 (germline): LNHDA, SQIVND (reference sequence).